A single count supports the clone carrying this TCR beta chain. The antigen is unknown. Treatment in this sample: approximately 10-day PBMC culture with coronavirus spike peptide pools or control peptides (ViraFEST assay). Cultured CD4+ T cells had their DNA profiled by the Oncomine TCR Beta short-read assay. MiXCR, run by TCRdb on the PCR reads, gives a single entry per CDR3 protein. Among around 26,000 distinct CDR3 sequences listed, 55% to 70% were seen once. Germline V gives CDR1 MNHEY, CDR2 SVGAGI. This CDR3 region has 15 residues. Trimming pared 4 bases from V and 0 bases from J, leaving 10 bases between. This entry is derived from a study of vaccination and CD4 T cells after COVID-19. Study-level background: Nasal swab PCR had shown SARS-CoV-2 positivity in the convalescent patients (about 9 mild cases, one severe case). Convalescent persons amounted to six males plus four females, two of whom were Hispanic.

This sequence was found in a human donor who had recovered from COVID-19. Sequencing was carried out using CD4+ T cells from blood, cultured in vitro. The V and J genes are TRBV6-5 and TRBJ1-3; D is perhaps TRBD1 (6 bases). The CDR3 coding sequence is TGTGCCAGCAGTTCCGACAGGTTCTCTGGAAACACCATATATTTT. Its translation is CASSSDRFSGNTIYF.